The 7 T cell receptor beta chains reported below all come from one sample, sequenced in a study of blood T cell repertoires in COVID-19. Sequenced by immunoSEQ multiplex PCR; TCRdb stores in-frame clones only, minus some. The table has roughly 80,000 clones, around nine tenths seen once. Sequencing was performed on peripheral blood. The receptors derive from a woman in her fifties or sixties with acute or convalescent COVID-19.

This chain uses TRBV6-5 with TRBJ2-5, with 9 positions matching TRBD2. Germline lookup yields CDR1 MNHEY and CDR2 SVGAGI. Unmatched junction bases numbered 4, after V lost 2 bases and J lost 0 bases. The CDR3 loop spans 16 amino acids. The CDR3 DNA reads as TGTGCCAGCAGTTACAGTAGCGGGAGCTACCAAGAGACCCAGTACTTC. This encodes CASSYSSGSYQETQYF.

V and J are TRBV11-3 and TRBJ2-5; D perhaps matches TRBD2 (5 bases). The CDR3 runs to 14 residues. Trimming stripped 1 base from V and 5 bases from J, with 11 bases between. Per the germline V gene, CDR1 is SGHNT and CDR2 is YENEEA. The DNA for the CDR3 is TGTGCCAGCAGCTTAGGAGAGGGATGGGAGACCCAGTACTTC. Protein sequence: CASSLGEGWETQYF.

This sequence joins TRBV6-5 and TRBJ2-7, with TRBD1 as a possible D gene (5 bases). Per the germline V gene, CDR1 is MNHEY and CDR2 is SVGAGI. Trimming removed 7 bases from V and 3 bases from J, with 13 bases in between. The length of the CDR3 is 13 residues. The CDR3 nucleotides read TGTGCCAGCACTTTGATTCAGGGCTACGAGCAGTACTTC. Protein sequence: CASTLIQGYEQYF.

CDR3 nucleotides: TGTGCCAGCAGCTTTGGGACTAACTACCTCTACAATGAGCAGTTCTTC. Translation: CASSFGTNYLYNEQFF. This chain joins TRBV11-2 and TRBJ2-1; 7 nucleotides match TRBD2. The germline gives CDR1 SGHAT, CDR2 FQNNGV. V trimming: 3 bases; J trimming: 3 bases; junction bases outside the gene matches: 8. CDR3 length: 16 residues.

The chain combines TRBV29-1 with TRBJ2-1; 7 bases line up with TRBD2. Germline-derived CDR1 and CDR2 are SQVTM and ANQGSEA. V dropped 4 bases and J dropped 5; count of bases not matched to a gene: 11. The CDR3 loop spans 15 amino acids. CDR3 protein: CSVAWPSGINNEQFF. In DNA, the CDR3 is TGCAGCGTTGCGTGGCCTAGCGGAATTAACAATGAGCAGTTCTTC.

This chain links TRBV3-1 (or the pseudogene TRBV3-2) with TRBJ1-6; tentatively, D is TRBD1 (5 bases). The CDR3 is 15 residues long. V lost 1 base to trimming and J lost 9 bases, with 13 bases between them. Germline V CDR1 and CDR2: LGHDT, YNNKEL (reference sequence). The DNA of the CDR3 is TGTGCCAGCAGCCAAGTTAGACAGTTGAGTTCACCCCTCCACTTT. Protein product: CASSQVRQLSSPLHF.

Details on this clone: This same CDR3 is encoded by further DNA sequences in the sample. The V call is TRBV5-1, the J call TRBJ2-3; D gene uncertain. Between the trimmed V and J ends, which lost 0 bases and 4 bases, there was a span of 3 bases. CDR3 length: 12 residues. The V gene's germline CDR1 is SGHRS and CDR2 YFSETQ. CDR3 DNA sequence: TGCGCCAGCAGCTTGGACTCAGATACGCAGTATTTT. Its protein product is CASSLDSDTQYF. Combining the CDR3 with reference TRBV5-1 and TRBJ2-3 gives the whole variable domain KAGVTQTPRYLIKTRGQQVTLSCSPISGHRSVSWYQQTPGQGLQFLFEYFSETQRNKGNFPGRFSGRQFSNSRSEMNVSTLELGDSALYLCASSLDSDTQYFGPGTRLTVL.